Listed below are T cell receptor beta chains from one sample, sequenced in a study of T cell responses to AZD1222 COVID-19 vaccine. The table came from immunoSEQ multiplex PCR; TCRdb's copy has only in-frame clones and leaves some out. The data contain approximately 90,000 clones, 80% to 90% of them seen just once; the ten biggest clones take up about 15%. Sequences were derived from peripheral blood, sampled on day 0 of AZD1222 vaccination. The origin of the receptors is an adult in good health. Both conserved end residues are part of each CDR3. D genes are given only for firm matches. Only part of the rows carry a size: once, few, many, or a class if the clone is expanded.

j_call	v_call	d_call	clone_size	cdr3_aa	cdr3_nt
TRBJ2-3	TRBV5-4	TRBD2	once	CASSLGTSGSGTDTQYF	TGTGCCAGCAGCTTGGGGACTAGCGGGAGTGGCACAGATACGCAGTATTTT
TRBJ2-6	TRBV9	-	-	CASSLGGRTYSGANVLTF	TGTGCCAGCAGCCTCGGTGGGCGGACCTACTCTGGGGCCAACGTCCTGACTTTC
TRBJ2-7	TRBV28	TRBD1	-	CASSLTDRGLYEQYF	TGTGCCAGCAGCTTAACGGACAGGGGGCTATACGAGCAGTACTTC
TRBJ2-1	TRBV11-3	TRBD2	-	CASSLDRLAGGKDNEQFF	TGTGCCAGCAGCTTAGATCGGCTAGCGGGAGGGAAAGACAATGAGCAGTTCTTC
TRBJ1-6	TRBV9	TRBD1	-	CASSVGVGTENSPLHF	TGTGCCAGCAGCGTAGGGGTAGGGACAGAGAATTCACCCCTCCACTTT
TRBJ1-5	TRBV18	-	-	CASSPRVKTDQPQHF	TGTGCCAGCTCACCAAGGGTAAAAACTGATCAGCCCCAGCATTTT
TRBJ1-3	TRBV6-6	-	-	CASSYSTKGNTIYF	TGTGCCAGCAGTTACTCGACAAAAGGAAACACCATATATTTT
TRBJ2-3	TRBV18	-	-	CASSPTDTQYF	TGTGCCAGCTCACCCACAGATACGCAGTATTTT
TRBJ1-5	TRBV5-4	-	few	CASSLGQSNQPQHF	TGTGCCAGCAGCTTAGGACAGTCCAATCAGCCCCAGCATTTT
TRBJ1-3	TRBV6-5	-	-	CASREGGGNTIYF	TGTGCCAGCAGGGAGGGGGGGGGAAACACCATATATTTT
TRBJ2-7	TRBV11-2	TRBD1	-	CASSPKTGIYEQYF	TGTGCCAGCAGCCCAAAGACAGGGATCTACGAGCAGTACTTC
TRBJ1-6	TRBV19	-	-	CASGLNYNSPLHF	TGTGCCAGCGGGCTTAACTATAATTCACCCCTCCACTTT
TRBJ2-3	TRBV7-3	-	-	CASSLGASLLTDTQYF	TGTGCCAGCAGCTTAGGGGCTAGCCTCTTAACAGATACGCAGTATTTT
TRBJ2-5	TRBV5-5	-	-	CASSSLVLKTQYF	TGTGCCAGCAGCTCGCTGGTTTTGAAGACCCAGTACTTC
TRBJ2-3	TRBV2	-	-	CASSGLIRQRTRYTDTQYF	TGTGCCAGCAGTGGGCTGATTAGGCAGAGGACGAGGTACACAGATACGCAGTATTTT
TRBJ1-6	TRBV30	-	-	CAWSVPGQNSPLHF	TGTGCCTGGAGTGTACCAGGACAGAATTCACCCCTCCACTTT
TRBJ2-1	TRBV7-9	TRBD2	-	CASSLKVRLAGVVNEQFF	TGTGCCAGCAGCCTAAAGGTGAGACTAGCGGGAGTAGTCAATGAGCAGTTCTTC
TRBJ1-3	TRBV4-1	-	-	CASSQDSYGNTIYF	TGCGCCAGCAGCCAAGATTCATATGGAAACACCATATATTTT
TRBJ2-1	TRBV2	TRBD2	-	CASSPGLAGGRNEQFF	TGTGCCAGCAGCCCCGGACTAGCGGGAGGTCGCAATGAGCAGTTCTTC
TRBJ2-1	TRBV21-1	-	-	CASSNGPSGREEQFF	TGTGCCAGCAGCAATGGGCCTAGCGGGAGGGAGGAGCAGTTCTTC
TRBJ1-6	TRBV5-4	TRBD1	-	CASSPDRDRNSPLHF	TGTGCCAGCAGCCCCGACAGGGATCGGAATTCACCCCTCCACTTT
TRBJ2-1	TRBV9	-	-	CASSVVQRATYNEQFF	TGTGCCAGCAGCGTAGTTCAGCGGGCCACCTACAATGAGCAGTTCTTC
TRBJ2-7	TRBV7-2	-	-	CASSPSPVTAYEQYF	TGTGCCAGCAGCCCCTCCCCAGTGACAGCCTACGAGCAGTACTTC
TRBJ2-7	TRBV27	TRBD2	-	CASSLISGSPGQYF	TGTGCCAGCAGTTTAATTAGCGGGAGCCCTGGGCAGTACTTC
TRBJ1-4	TRBV28	-	-	CASRTGFNEKLFF	TGTGCCAGCCGGACGGGGTTTAATGAAAAACTGTTTTTT
TRBJ1-3	TRBV6-6	-	-	CVCEGEGNTIYF	TGTGTGTGTGAGGGGGAAGGAAACACCATATATTTT
TRBJ1-5	TRBV19	-	-	CASTKVRDNNQPQHF	TGTGCCAGTACCAAAGTGCGGGATAACAATCAGCCCCAGCATTTT
TRBJ2-3	TRBV5-8	TRBD1	-	CASRDRDRGSDTQYF	TGTGCCAGCAGAGACCGGGACAGGGGTTCAGATACGCAGTATTTT
TRBJ1-1	TRBV9	TRBD1	-	CASSRMGQGQGAFF	TGTGCCAGCAGCCGTATGGGACAGGGACAGGGGGCTTTCTTT
TRBJ2-2	TRBV29-1	-	-	CSVAPGLPNTGELFF	TGCAGCGTTGCGCCAGGCCTACCGAACACCGGGGAGCTGTTTTTT
TRBJ2-3	TRBV10-3	TRBD2	once	CAISEIGRATDTQYF	TGTGCCATCAGTGAGATCGGGAGGGCCACAGATACGCAGTATTTT
TRBJ1-1	TRBV27	TRBD1	-	CASSLSYDRAKWGEAFF	TGTGCCAGCAGTTTATCATACGACAGGGCGAAGTGGGGTGAAGCTTTCTTT
TRBJ2-3	TRBV24-1	-	-	CATSGQNTDTQYF	TGTGCCACCAGTGGACAGAACACAGATACGCAGTATTTT
TRBJ1-4	TRBV11-2	TRBD1	-	CASSLRRGYEKLFF	TGTGCCAGCAGCTTGCGCAGGGGGTATGAAAAACTGTTTTTT
TRBJ1-1	TRBV7-3	-	-	CASSLSRGTEAFF	TGTGCCAGCAGCTTAAGCCGAGGCACTGAAGCTTTCTTT
TRBJ1-5	TRBV6-5	-	large	CASSYGNNQPQHF	TGTGCCAGCAGTTACGGGAACAATCAGCCCCAGCATTTT
TRBJ1-4	TRBV5-5	TRBD1	-	CASSWTGRLNEKLFF	TGTGCCAGCAGTTGGACAGGGCGGCTTAATGAAAAACTGTTTTTT
TRBJ1-2	TRBV30	-	-	CAWSPDRVGIAF	TGTGCCTGGAGTCCAGATAGGGTGGGAATCGCCTTC
TRBJ1-4	TRBV6-5	-	-	CASRRQDDFWEKLFF	TGTGCCAGCAGGAGGCAGGATGACTTCTGGGAAAAACTGTTTTTT
TRBJ2-1	TRBV7-9	-	-	CASSPLRARDPYNEQFF	TGTGCCAGCAGCCCCTTAAGGGCCCGGGACCCCTACAATGAGCAGTTCTTC
TRBJ2-1	TRBV28	-	once	CASSLLDLGNEQFF	TGTGCCAGCAGTTTACTTGATTTGGGGAATGAGCAGTTCTTC
TRBJ2-7	TRBV6-4	TRBD2	-	CASSETREGEQYF	TGTGCCAGCAGTGAAACCCGGGAGGGCGAGCAGTACTTC
TRBJ1-5	TRBV6-5	-	-	CASSLTELSEPQHF	TGTGCCAGCAGCCTGACCGAGCTATCGGAGCCCCAGCATTTT
TRBJ1-5	TRBV6-4	-	-	CASSGEEGQPQHF	TGTGCCAGCAGTGGAGAGGAGGGTCAGCCCCAGCATTTT
TRBJ2-7	TRBV6-5	-	-	CASSYFPGDYEQYF	TGTGCCAGCAGTTATTTCCCAGGGGACTACGAGCAGTACTTC
TRBJ1-1	TRBV15	-	-	CATSRDRGGNTEAFF	TGTGCCACCAGCAGAGATAGAGGGGGAAACACTGAAGCTTTCTTT
TRBJ1-5	TRBV6-2/TRBV6-3	-	-	CASSYSGQGHQPQHF	TGTGCCAGCAGTTACTCAGGGCAGGGCCATCAGCCCCAGCATTTT
TRBJ1-3	TRBV6-5	-	-	CASRRWGRGDTIYF	TGTGCCAGCAGGCGCTGGGGCAGGGGAGACACCATATATTTT
TRBJ1-5	TRBV10-3	TRBD1	-	CATSGQGAIQPQHF	TGTGCCACTAGCGGACAGGGGGCGATTCAGCCCCAGCATTTT
TRBJ1-5	TRBV14	TRBD1	once	CASSQAGGNQPQHF	TGTGCCAGCAGCCAAGCAGGGGGAAATCAGCCCCAGCATTTT
TRBJ2-6	TRBV5-6	-	-	CASSLGTPRANVLTF	TGTGCCAGCAGCTTGGGCACACCAAGGGCCAACGTCCTGACTTTC
TRBJ1-5	TRBV6-5	-	once	CASSYVPGQPQHF	TGTGCCAGCAGTTACGTCCCCGGTCAGCCCCAGCATTTT
TRBJ1-6	TRBV7-3	-	-	CASSNRGGSYNSPLHF	TGTGCCAGCAGCAATAGGGGGGGCTCCTATAATTCACCCCTCCACTTT
TRBJ1-6	TRBV5-6	-	-	CASSSGLINSPLHF	TGTGCCAGCAGCTCCGGACTGATTAATTCACCCCTCCACTTT
TRBJ1-2	TRBV9	-	once	CASSATGGGDGYTF	TGTGCCAGCAGCGCCACGGGAGGGGGGGATGGCTACACCTTC